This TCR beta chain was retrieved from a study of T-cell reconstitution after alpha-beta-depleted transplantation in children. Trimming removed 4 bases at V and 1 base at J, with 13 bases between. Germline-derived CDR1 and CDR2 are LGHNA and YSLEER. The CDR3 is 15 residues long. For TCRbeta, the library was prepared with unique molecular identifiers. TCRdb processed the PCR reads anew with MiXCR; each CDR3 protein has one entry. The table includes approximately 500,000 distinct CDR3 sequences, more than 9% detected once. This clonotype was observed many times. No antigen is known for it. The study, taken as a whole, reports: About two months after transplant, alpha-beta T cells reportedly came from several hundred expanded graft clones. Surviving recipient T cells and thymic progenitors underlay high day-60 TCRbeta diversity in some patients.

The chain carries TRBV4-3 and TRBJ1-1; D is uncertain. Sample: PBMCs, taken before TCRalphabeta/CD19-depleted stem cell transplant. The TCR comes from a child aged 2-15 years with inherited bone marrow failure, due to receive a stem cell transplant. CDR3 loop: CASSRILAQNTEAFF. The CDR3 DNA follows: TGCGCCAGCAGCCGGATTTTGGCGCAGAACACTGAAGCTTTCTTT.